This T cell receptor (beta chain) was sequenced for a study of molecular identifiers for immune sequencing clone quantification. The germline V gene encodes CDR1 MNHEY and CDR2 SVGAGI. Trimming at V came to 5 bases and at J to 0 bases, leaving 5 bases not matched to a gene. This CDR3 has 16 residues. TCRdb processed the PCR reads anew with MiXCR; each CDR3 protein has one entry. In the table there are hundreds of thousands of distinct CDR3 sequences, around 25% of which are singletons. This clonotype was counted ten times or more. This clonotype was sampled from a human donor in good health. Some libraries in this study had Jurkat cell RNA spiked in. Source material: naive CD8+ T cells from blood, with Jurkat cell RNA spiked in. This sample's subset: FACS-sorted CD8+CD4-CCR7+CD45RA+ naive T cells. The chain is built from TRBV6-5 and TRBJ1-5, with 9 bases fitting TRBD1. The CDR3, as DNA: TGTGCCAGCAGTCCGACAGGGGGTGTTAGCAATCAGCCCCAGCATTTT. This sequence encodes CASSPTGGVSNQPQHF.